This T cell receptor beta chain came from a study of regulatory T cells in long-lasting Graves disease (dated by TCRdb to about 2021). Concerning the study at large: Persistent Graves' disease was defined as antithyroid drug treatment for over 5 years with persistently positive TSH receptor autoantibodies. In the clinical cohort, patients with persistent Graves' disease had used antithyroid drugs for an average of roughly 10 years. The study was conducted in China and was registered as a clinical trial. Persistent Graves' disease patients were compared with newly diagnosed Graves' disease patients by peripheral blood TCR sequencing and RNA sequencing. TCR sequencing covered some 13 persistent and roughly 20 newly diagnosed Graves' disease patients, about 35 samples in total. Results the study describes overall, beyond this receptor: TRBV28, TRBJ1-2 and TRBJ2-5 were preferentially used in persistent disease, while TRBV20-1 and TRBJ2-1 were favored in newly diagnosed disease. The small sample size was acknowledged by the authors as a limitation that may reduce accuracy. Sequencing and analysis were restricted to the TCR beta chain. The study examined only peripheral blood because the primary lesion, thyroid tissue, could not be accessed. Persistent patients shared more public clonotypes among themselves (under 3,000) than newly diagnosed patients did (roughly 910). Compared with newly diagnosed patients, persistent Graves' disease patients had lower TCR Shannon entropy and fewer highly expanded clones, which suggests clonal expansion.

The library was made by multiplex PCR. Sequencing used an Illumina HiSeq 4000. TCR beta libraries were built with iRepertoire HTBI primers and Arm-PCR amplification of CDR3 regions. Gel purification was performed on PCR products prior to sequencing. For the original study's pipeline: Gene usage analysis of CDR3 amino acid clonotypes used the 55 to 80 TRBV and more than 13 TRBJ segments found across samples. COPE and FqMerger were used to merge the filtered high-quality paired reads into contigs. BLAST was used to align contigs to IMGT TRBV, TRBD and TRBJ reference genes, and CDR3 was defined according to IMGT. Any clonotype with a frequency above 0.1% was counted as a highly expanded clone. Shannon entropy served as the measure of repertoire diversity, while the Gini coefficient captured V-J evenness. A clonotype found in more than one individual was treated as public. TCRdb passed the public sequencing reads through fastp at Q25 and MiXCR, retaining productive beta sequences. Here each entry gathers all rows of one CDR3 protein and keeps the most common genes and DNA. In this record, the V and J calls reflect TCRdb's handling and not the investigators' own analysis. This sample lists a few hundred thousand distinct CDR3 sequences; about 22% were detected once. The top ten constitute roughly 7% of the sample.

In the paper's terms, the time point label means: persistent/refractory GD, antithyroid drugs over 5 years with positive TRAb. RNA was extracted from PBMCs in TRIzol for both TCR sequencing and RNA sequencing. The diagnosis of Graves' disease was made according to American Thyroid Association guidelines. Recruitment of patients was carried out at an endocrinology department in Xi'an, China. Each patient gave about 10 milliliters of peripheral blood, collected in an EDTA anticoagulant tube. Ficoll Paque Plus density gradient separation was used to isolate PBMCs, and no further T cell sorting was done. An Agilent 2100 Bioanalyzer and agarose gel were used to check RNA quality, while a NanoDrop 2000 measured RNA concentration. V is cut by 7 bases and J by 0 bases, and the space between the germline ends is 15 bases. Measured from the cysteine to the phenylalanine, the CDR3 is 16 residues long. Just the 48-base CDR3 DNA is kept, in frame starting at base 1. Looking up the germline V gene yields CDR1 SGHTA and CDR2 FQGNSA.

This clonotype was seen a handful of times. Its antigen has not been determined. The input lacks base qualities; no much larger clone sits a single base away. Recombination joined TRBV7-2 with TRBJ2-2; the D assignment is uncertain and may be TRBD1 or TRBD2, with 5 bases supporting each. The origin of this receptor is a female donor with Graves disease. The sequencing used peripheral blood mononuclear cells (PBMCs), collected when the disease was refractory, from a patient treated with antithyroid drugs. The base sequence is TGTGCCAGCAACCAAGATGGGACGGCGAACACCGGGGAGCTGTTTTTT. This gives the protein CASNQDGTANTGELFF. Full variable domain (CDR3 extended with the reference TRBV7-2 and TRBJ2-2 proteins): GAGVSQSPSNKVTEKGKDVELRCDPISGHTALYWYRQSLGQGLEFLIYFQGNSAPDKSGLPSDRFSAERTGGSVSTLTIQRTQQEDSAVYLCASNQDGTANTGELFFGEGSRLTVL.